One sample yielded the 27 T cell receptor beta chains listed below, sequenced in a study of graft-versus-host responses after intestinal transplantation. Investigators treated the graft tissue so that it released intraepithelial and lamina propria lymphocytes. Sequencing used immunoSEQ multiplex PCR; TCRdb keeps in-frame clones, though not all of them. Among about 22,000 clones, around 81% were seen once, and the ten largest hold approximately 3.3%. Material: ileum tissue, obtained 12 days after intestinal transplant. These receptors originate from a human patient who received an intestinal transplant, so some T cells may come from the graft donor.

This clone came up a few times. The chain carries TRBV4-1 and TRBJ1-5; D is possibly TRBD1 (5 bases). The CDR3 totals 16 residues. Germline lookup yields CDR1 MGHRA and CDR2 YSYEKL. V shed 4 bases and J shed 0 bases, with 13 bases lying between them. CDR3 bases: TGCGCCAGCAGCCCCGGACAAGCATATAGCAATCAGCCCCAGCATTTT. This gives the protein CASSPGQAYSNQPQHF.

The gene calls are TRBV21-1 and TRBJ2-7; the table's D call TRBD2 went unverified against the DNA. TRBV21-1 is a documented pseudogene. The CDR3 covers 12 residues. The DNA for the CDR3 is TGTGCCACCCAACCGAGGTTCTACGAGCAGTACTTC. Translated, it gives CATQPRFYEQYF.

CDR3 DNA sequence: TGTGCCAGCAGCGCTCGGGTCGAAATTCGGGAGTTCTCAGATACGCAGTATTTT. This codes for CASSARVEIREFSDTQYF. The rearrangement joins TRBV11-2 to TRBJ2-3; tentatively, D is TRBD2 (6 bases). There are 18 residues in the CDR3. Deletions cut 5 bases from V and 4 bases from J, with 25 bases between. CDR1 SGHAT and CDR2 FQNNGV come from the germline V gene.

V and J are TRBV7-3 and TRBJ2-3; D is perhaps TRBD2 (5 bases). Deletions cut 4 bases from V and 5 bases from J, with 13 bases between. The CDR3 is 14 residues long. In germline, CDR1 is SGHTA, CDR2 FQGTGA. The DNA for the CDR3 is TGTGCCAGCAGCTCGAGCCCGGGGATAGATACGCAGTATTTT. Protein: CASSSSPGIDTQYF.

The chain links TRBV6-6 to TRBJ2-5, with D tentatively TRBD2 (7 bases). Germline loops: CDR1 MNHNY, CDR2 SVGAGI (reference sequence). The length of the CDR3 is 14 residues. V was cut by 11 bases and J by 1 base, with 17 bases left in between. CDR3 region: CAGGAGALQETQYF. CDR3 DNA sequence: TGTGCCGGGGGGGCGGGAGCCCTCCAAGAGACCCAGTACTTC.

The chain recombines TRBV4-3 with TRBJ2-7; no clear D. CDR3 size: 15 residues. CDR1 is LGHNA and CDR2 is YSLEER in the germline V gene. V was shortened by 1 base and J by 0 bases, with 10 bases between the two germline ends. The CDR3 nucleotides are TGCGCCAGCAGCCAAGGTTTTCAGGACTCCTACGAGCAGTACTTC. Its protein product is CASSQGFQDSYEQYF.

This chain connects TRBV11-2 to TRBJ2-7; 7 bases align to TRBD1. There are 14 residues in the CDR3. Trimming took 5 bases from V and 7 from J; bases not matched to a gene: 11. The germline V gene has CDR1 SGHAT and CDR2 FQNNGV. The CDR3 DNA sequence: TGTGCCAGCAGCGCCCTGGGACAGTTCAAAGAGCAGTACTTC. This encodes CASSALGQFKEQYF.

This clone was seen a single time. The chain employs TRBV6-1 and TRBJ1-5; no definite D call. The germline V gene has CDR1 MNHNS and CDR2 SASEGT. V shed 5 bases and J shed 10 bases, with 15 bases lying between them. The CDR3 is 13 amino acids. CDR3 protein: CASSPYWAAPQHF. CDR3 coding DNA: TGTGCCAGCAGTCCTTATTGGGCCGCACCCCAGCATTTT.

In its sample, this clone ranks as medium-sized. The chain links TRBV6-1 to TRBJ2-7, with 12 bases matching TRBD1. The CDR3 has 16 amino acids. Germline assignment: CDR1 MNHNS and CDR2 SASEGT. The V gene end was trimmed by 4 bases and the J gene end by 6 bases; junction bases not matched to a gene: 10. In nucleotides, the CDR3 is TGTGCCAGCAGTGGAATACCGGGACAGGGGGCGTCCGAGCAGTACTTC. It is translated as CASSGIPGQGASEQYF.

This chain links TRBV4-3 with TRBJ2-1; D is possibly TRBD2 (5 bases). Germline V CDR1 and CDR2: LGHNA, YSLEER. V lost 4 bases to trimming and J lost 1 base, with 20 bases between them. The CDR3 spans 18 residues. DNA of the CDR3: TGCGCCAGCAGCCTTTCTATTGCGGGCGAGACGTCCTACAATGAGCAGTTCTTC. Translation: CASSLSIAGETSYNEQFF.

The CDR3: CASSLAWGRAQNTEAFF. The CDR3 DNA is TGTGCCAGCAGCTTGGCCTGGGGCAGGGCCCAGAACACTGAAGCTTTCTTT. The chain is built from TRBV5-6 and TRBJ1-1; D possibly corresponds to TRBD1 (5 bases). Looked up from germline, CDR1 is SGHDT and CDR2 is YYEEEE. Trimming took off 0 bases at V and 1 base at J, with 16 bases between the two ends. The CDR3 runs to 17 residues. Variable domain in full (rest from reference TRBV5-6 and TRBJ1-1): DAGVTQSPTHLIKTRGQQVTLRCSPKSGHDTVSWYQQALGQGPQFIFQYYEEEERQRGNFPDRFSGHQFPNYSSELNVNALLLGDSALYLCASSLAWGRAQNTEAFFGQGTRLTVV.

The chain uses TRBV29-1 and TRBJ1-3; 7 bases line up with TRBD1. Germline loops: CDR1 SQVTM, CDR2 ANQGSEA. Trimming cost V 5 bases and J 4 bases; bases outside gene matches: 2. CDR3 length: 12 amino acids. The CDR3 nucleotides read TGCAGCGTTCTGGGACAGGGAAACACCATATATTTT. It yields the protein CSVLGQGNTIYF.

This sequence joins TRBV15 and TRBJ1-1, with D perhaps TRBD1 (6 bases). Deletions cut 0 bases from V and 10 bases from J, with 15 bases between. The CDR3 is 14 amino acids. Germline V gene sequence: CDR1 LNHNV, CDR2 YYDKDF (reference sequence). Written as DNA, the CDR3 is TGTGCCACCAGCAGAGAGTGGGGGGGCTCGGGAGCTTTCTTT. Translating gives CATSREWGGSGAFF.

The chain joins TRBV27 to TRBJ2-7, with 10 bases aligning to TRBD2. CDR1 is MNHEY, CDR2 SMNVEV, per germline (reference sequence). Germline trimming cut 5 bases from V and 3 bases from J; bases unmatched to any gene: 10. The CDR3 sequence is 16 residues long. CDR3: CASSPSSGSVVYEQYF. The CDR3 DNA follows: TGTGCCAGCAGTCCGTCTAGCGGGAGTGTAGTCTACGAGCAGTACTTC.

This clone was recorded a few times. The CDR3 spells CASSEGQNYGYTF. In DNA form, the CDR3 reads TGTGCCAGCAGTGAGGGCCAAAACTATGGCTACACCTTC. The V and J genes are TRBV2 and TRBJ1-2, with D unclear. The length of the CDR3 is 13 residues. V lost 3 bases and J 2 bases, leaving 7 bases between the germline ends. Germline values: CDR1 SNHLY, CDR2 FYNNEI.

This rearrangement joins TRBV11-2 to TRBJ2-7; TRBD1 aligns across 7 bases. The V gene end was trimmed by 6 bases and the J gene end by 5 bases; junction bases not matched to a gene: 19. Germline V gene data show CDR1 as SGHAT and CDR2 as FQNNGV. The CDR3 runs 17 residues. The CDR3 region has the DNA TGTGCCAGCAGTTCCGACCCTACAGGCAGGGGGTTCGACGAGCAGTACTTC. This gives the protein CASSSDPTGRGFDEQYF. The whole variable domain, filled in from reference TRBV11-2 and TRBJ2-7, reads EAGVAQSPRYKIIEKRQSVAFWCNPISGHATLYWYQQILGQGPKLLIQFQNNGVVDDSQLPKDRFSAERLKGVDSTLKIQPAKLEDSAVYLCASSSDPTGRGFDEQYFGPGTRLTVT.

The rearrangement uses TRBV6-5 and TRBJ2-5; 11 bases line up with TRBD2. The CDR3 is made up of 15 amino acids. With V trimmed by 8 bases and J by 5 bases, 10 bases remained unmatched. Germline CDR1 reads MNHEY; CDR2 reads SVGAGI. CDR3: CASGPGLAGPETQYF. The CDR3, as DNA: TGTGCCAGCGGGCCTGGACTAGCGGGCCCGGAGACCCAGTACTTC.

The chain has TRBV19 and TRBJ1-5; TRBD1 is a possible D gene (6 bases). Trimming took off 7 bases at V and 10 bases at J, with 23 bases between the two ends. Germline values: CDR1 LNHDA, CDR2 SQIVND (reference sequence). There are 15 residues in the CDR3. Here the CDR3 reads CASNPGRGGRRPQHF. The CDR3 DNA is TGTGCCAGTAACCCCGGACGCGGGGGGCGCAGACCCCAGCATTTT.

V is TRBV5-1 and J is TRBJ1-6, with 9 positions matching TRBD1. Per germline, CDR1 SGHRS and CDR2 YFSETQ. The CDR3 length is 15 residues. The junction had 4 bases not matched to a gene; V was cut back by 0 bases and J by 9 bases. CDR3: CASSLGGDRASPLHF. DNA of the CDR3: TGCGCCAGCAGCTTGGGGGGGGACAGGGCTTCACCCCTCCACTTT.

Of note for this clone: Other DNA sequences in the same sample also yield this CDR3. This chain uses TRBV14 with TRBJ1-1; D might be TRBD1 (5 bases). The CDR3 has 14 residues. CDR1 and CDR2 (germline): SGHDN, FVKESK. V lost 2 bases, J lost 0 bases, and 7 bases lay in between. The CDR3 here is CASSQPGMNTEAFF. Here the CDR3 DNA reads TGTGCCAGCAGCCAACCAGGGATGAACACTGAAGCTTTCTTT.

Only one count was recorded for this clone. The V gene is TRBV5-1, the J gene TRBJ2-1; D may be TRBD2 (7 bases). The CDR3 has 17 amino acids. Germline V gene data show CDR1 as SGHRS and CDR2 as YFSETQ. V was clipped by 3 bases and J by 3 bases, with 19 bases between them. The CDR3 region has the DNA TGCGCCAGCAGCTACGGATGGGGGCGGGAGTTCTACAATGAGCAGTTCTTC. Translated: CASSYGWGREFYNEQFF.

This clone has a single count. The chain uses TRBV27 and TRBJ1-4; the D gene is possibly TRBD1 (6 bases). Per the germline V gene, CDR1 is MNHEY and CDR2 is SMNVEV (reference sequence). CDR3 length: 15 residues. V lost 4 bases, J lost 8 bases, and 17 bases lay in between. The CDR3 is CASSSRLQGYEKLFF. DNA for the CDR3: TGTGCCAGCAGTTCCCGGCTTCAGGGGTACGAAAAACTGTTTTTT.

This clone was seen a handful of times. The CDR3 DNA is TGTGCCTCCTCGGGGGATTTGGAGAATCAGCCCCAGCATTTT. It translates to CASSGDLENQPQHF. The rearrangement uses TRBV2 and TRBJ1-5, with a tentative D call TRBD1 (5 bases). Germline V gives CDR1 SNHLY, CDR2 FYNNEI. Trimming pared 11 bases from V and 4 bases from J, leaving 18 bases between. The length of the CDR3 is 14 residues.

The chain links TRBV6-6 to TRBJ2-6, with a weak D call TRBD2 (5 bases). The V and J ends lost 6 bases and 0 bases respectively, with 9 bases between them. In germline, CDR1 is MNHNY, CDR2 SVGAGI (reference sequence). The CDR3 has 15 amino acids. CDR3: CASSSEGSGANVLTF. The DNA of the CDR3 is TGTGCCAGCAGCTCCGAGGGCTCTGGGGCCAACGTCCTGACTTTC.

In its sample, this clone was seen once. The V call is TRBV9, the J call TRBJ2-1; TRBD2 might be the D (6 bases). The CDR3 is 12 residues long. The V gene lost 4 bases and the J gene lost 9 bases, with 11 bases spanning the gap. CDR1 is SGDLS, CDR2 YYNGEE, per germline. The CDR3 bases are TGTGCCAGCAGCCCGGGGGAAGGTGAGCAGTTCTTC. Residues: CASSPGEGEQFF.

J is TRBJ1-4 and V is TRBV5-4; 7 bases line up with TRBD1. The CDR3 is made up of 16 amino acids. CDR1 and CDR2 (germline): SGHNT, YYREEE (reference sequence). The V segment lost 4 bases and the J segment 4 bases; nucleotides outside the gene matches: 10. DNA of the CDR3: TGTGCCAGCAGCCGGGCTCCCGGGACAGTTAATGAAAAACTGTTTTTT. Its translation: CASSRAPGTVNEKLFF.

The genes are TRBV19 and TRBJ1-1; D might be TRBD1 (5 bases). Trimming cost V 7 bases and J 0 bases, with 12 bases left between them. This CDR3 has 14 amino acids. Germline CDR1 LNHDA, CDR2 SQIVND (reference sequence). CDR3 in DNA: TGTGCCAGTAAAGGGGCCCCAATGAACACTGAAGCTTTCTTT. This encodes CASKGAPMNTEAFF.